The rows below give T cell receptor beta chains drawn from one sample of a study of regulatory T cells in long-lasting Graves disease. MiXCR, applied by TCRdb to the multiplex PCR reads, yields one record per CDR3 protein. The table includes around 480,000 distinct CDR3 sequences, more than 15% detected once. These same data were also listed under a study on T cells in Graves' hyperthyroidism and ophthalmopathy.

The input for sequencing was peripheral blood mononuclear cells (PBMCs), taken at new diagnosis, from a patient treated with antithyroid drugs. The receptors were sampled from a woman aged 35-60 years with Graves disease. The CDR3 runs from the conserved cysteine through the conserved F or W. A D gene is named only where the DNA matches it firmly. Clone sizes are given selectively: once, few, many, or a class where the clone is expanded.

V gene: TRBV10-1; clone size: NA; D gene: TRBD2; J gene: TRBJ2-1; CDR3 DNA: TGCGCCAGCAGCTTGGGACTAGCGGGGGGTGCCGATGAGCAGTTCTTC; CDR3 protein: CASSLGLAGGADEQFF
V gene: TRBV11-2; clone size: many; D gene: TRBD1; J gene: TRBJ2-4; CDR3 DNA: TGTGCCAGCAGCGCCCGGTGGGACAGGGGGAACATTCAGTACTTC; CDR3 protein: CASSARWDRGNIQYF
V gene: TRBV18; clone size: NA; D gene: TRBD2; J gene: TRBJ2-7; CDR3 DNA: TGTGCCAGCTCACCTAGGACTAGCCCGAGCTCCTACGAGCAGTACTTC; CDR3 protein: CASSPRTSPSSYEQYF
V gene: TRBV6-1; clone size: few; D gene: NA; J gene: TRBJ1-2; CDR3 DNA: TGTGCCACCGCCAGGTGGATTTACAGGGCTCTTTATGGCTACACCTTC; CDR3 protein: CATARWIYRALYGYTF
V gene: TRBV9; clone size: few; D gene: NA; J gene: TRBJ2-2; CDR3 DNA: TGTGCCAGCACTTCTTTGAACACCGGGGAGCTGTTTTTT; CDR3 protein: CASTSLNTGELFF
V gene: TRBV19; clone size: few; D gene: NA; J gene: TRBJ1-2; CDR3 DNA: TGTGCCACGGCAGGGACAACCCAAAGCTATGGCTACACCTTC; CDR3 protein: CATAGTTQSYGYTF
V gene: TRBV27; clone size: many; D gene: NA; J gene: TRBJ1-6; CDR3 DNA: TGTGCCAGCAGTTTTATGGATGGGTCACCCCTCCACTTT; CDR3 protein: CASSFMDGSPLHF
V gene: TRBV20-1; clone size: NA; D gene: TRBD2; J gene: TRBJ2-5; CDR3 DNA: TGCAGTGCTAGACTAGCGGGGGGGCCCCTGGAGACCCAGTACTTC; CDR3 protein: CSARLAGGPLETQYF
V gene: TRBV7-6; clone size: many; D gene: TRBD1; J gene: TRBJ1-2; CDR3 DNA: TGTGCCAGCGGCTTAGGGACAGGGGGCATCTATGGCTACACCTTC; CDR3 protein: CASGLGTGGIYGYTF
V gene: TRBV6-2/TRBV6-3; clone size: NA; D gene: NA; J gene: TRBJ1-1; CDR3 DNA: TGTGCCACCTCGAGGGCTGAAGCTTTCTTT; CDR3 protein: CATSRAEAFF
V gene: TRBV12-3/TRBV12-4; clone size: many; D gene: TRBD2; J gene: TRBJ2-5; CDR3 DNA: TGTGCCAGCAGTCGAAGCGGGGAAGAGACCCAGTACTTC; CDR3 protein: CASSRSGEETQYF
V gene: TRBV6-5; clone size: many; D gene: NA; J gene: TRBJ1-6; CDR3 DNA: TGTGCCAGCAGTTACGGGTACGCCGGCGTTAATAATTCACCCCTCCACTTT; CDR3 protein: CASSYGYAGVNNSPLHF
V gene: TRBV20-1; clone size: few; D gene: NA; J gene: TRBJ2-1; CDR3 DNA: TGCAGTGCTAGTCCCTCAGGCAATGAGCAGTTCTTC; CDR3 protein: CSASPSGNEQFF
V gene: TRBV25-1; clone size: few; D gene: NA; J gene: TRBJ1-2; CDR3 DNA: TGTGCCAGCAGTGCATTTAACAGGATCGGCTACACCTTC; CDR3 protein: CASSAFNRIGYTF
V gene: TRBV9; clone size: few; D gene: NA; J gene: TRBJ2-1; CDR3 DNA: TGTGCCAGCAGCGTTGGCGTCCGAGGAGACAATGAGCAGTTCTTC; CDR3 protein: CASSVGVRGDNEQFF
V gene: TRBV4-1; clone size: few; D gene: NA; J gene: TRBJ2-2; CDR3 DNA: TGCGCCAGCAGCGTCGTGGCCGCGAACACCGGGGAGCTGTTTTTT; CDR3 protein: CASSVVAANTGELFF
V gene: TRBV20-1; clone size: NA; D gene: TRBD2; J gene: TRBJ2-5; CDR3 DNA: TGCAGTGCCCCCGGGGTAGCGGGGGGGTTAGAGACCCAGTACTTC; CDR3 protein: CSAPGVAGGLETQYF
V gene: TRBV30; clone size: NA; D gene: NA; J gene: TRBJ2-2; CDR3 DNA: TGTGCCTGGAGTCGAAGGGTGAACACCGGGGAGCTGTTTTTT; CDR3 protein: CAWSRRVNTGELFF
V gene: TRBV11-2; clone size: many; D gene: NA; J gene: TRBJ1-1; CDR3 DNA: TGTGCCAGCAGCTTAATAAGACGCCGGGACACTGAAGCTTTCTTT; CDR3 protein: CASSLIRRRDTEAFF
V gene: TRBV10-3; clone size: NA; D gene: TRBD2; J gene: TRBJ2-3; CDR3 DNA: TGTGCCTCCACCTGGCGGGCTAGCGGGAACGCTAGCACAGATACGCAGTATTTT; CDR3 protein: CASTWRASGNASTDTQYF
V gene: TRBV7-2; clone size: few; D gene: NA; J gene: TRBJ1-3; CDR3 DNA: TGTGCCAGCAGCGAAGATTCCTCTGGAAACACCATATATTTT; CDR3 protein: CASSEDSSGNTIYF
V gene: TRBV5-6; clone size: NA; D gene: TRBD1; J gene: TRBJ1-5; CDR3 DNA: TGTGCCAGCAGCCTCCGGGACAGGTGGGATCAGCCCCAGCATTTT; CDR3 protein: CASSLRDRWDQPQHF
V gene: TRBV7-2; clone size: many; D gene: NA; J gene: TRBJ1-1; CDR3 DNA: TGTGCCAGCAACCCGGGGGGAGGGCGAGCTTTCTTT; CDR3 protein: CASNPGGGRAFF
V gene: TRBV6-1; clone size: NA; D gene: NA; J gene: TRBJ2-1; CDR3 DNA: TGTGCCAGCAGGATGGATGGATACAATGAGCAGTTCTTC; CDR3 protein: CASRMDGYNEQFF
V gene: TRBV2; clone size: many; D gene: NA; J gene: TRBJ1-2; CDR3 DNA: TGTGCCAGCAGTGGATATAACAAACGTGGAGGCTACACCTTC; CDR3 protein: CASSGYNKRGGYTF
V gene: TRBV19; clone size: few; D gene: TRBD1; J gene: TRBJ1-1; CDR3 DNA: TGTGCCAGTAGTTACGGGACAGACACTGAAGCTTTCTTT; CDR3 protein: CASSYGTDTEAFF
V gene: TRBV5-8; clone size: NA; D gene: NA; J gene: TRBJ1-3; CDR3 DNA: TGTGCCAGCAGCTTCCGATGGGATGATGGAAACACCATATATTTT; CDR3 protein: CASSFRWDDGNTIYF
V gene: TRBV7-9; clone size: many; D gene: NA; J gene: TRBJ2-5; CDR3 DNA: TGTGCCAGCAGCTTAGAGGAGGGCGTGTCGGAGACCCAGTACTTC; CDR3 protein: CASSLEEGVSETQYF
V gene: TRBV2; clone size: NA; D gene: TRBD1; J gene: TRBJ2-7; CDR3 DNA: TGTGCCAGCAACCGGGACAGACAGTCCTACGAGCAGTACTTC; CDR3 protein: CASNRDRQSYEQYF
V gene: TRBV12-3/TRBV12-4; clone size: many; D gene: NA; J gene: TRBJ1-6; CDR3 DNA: TGTGCCAGCAGTTTAACAGAGCGTTCACCCCTCCACTTT; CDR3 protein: CASSLTERSPLHF
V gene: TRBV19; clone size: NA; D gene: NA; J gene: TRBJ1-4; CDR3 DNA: TGTGCCAGTAGCCGGGCCTCTGGGGAAAAACTGTTTTTT; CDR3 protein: CASSRASGEKLFF
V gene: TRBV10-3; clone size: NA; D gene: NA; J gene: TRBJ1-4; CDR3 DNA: TGTGCCATCAGTGAGATGGGACCTAATGAAAAACTGTTTTTT; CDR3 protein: CAISEMGPNEKLFF
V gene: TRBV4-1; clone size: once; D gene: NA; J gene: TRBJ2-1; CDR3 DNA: TGCGCCAGCAGCCACGGACAGAACTCCTACAATGAGCAGTTCTTC; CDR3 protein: CASSHGQNSYNEQFF
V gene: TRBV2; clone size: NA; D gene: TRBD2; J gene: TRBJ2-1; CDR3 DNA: TGTGCCAGCAGCCCAACTAGCGGGGGCGGGTACAATGAGCAGTTCTTC; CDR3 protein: CASSPTSGGGYNEQFF
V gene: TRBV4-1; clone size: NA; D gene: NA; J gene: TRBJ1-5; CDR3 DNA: TGCGCCAGCAGCCCCGTGGCAGGCCAGGGGCCCCAGCATTTT; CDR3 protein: CASSPVAGQGPQHF
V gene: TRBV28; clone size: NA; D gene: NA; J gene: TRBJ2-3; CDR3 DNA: TGTGCCAGCAGGAGGGGAATACCCACAGATACGCAGTATTTT; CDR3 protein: CASRRGIPTDTQYF
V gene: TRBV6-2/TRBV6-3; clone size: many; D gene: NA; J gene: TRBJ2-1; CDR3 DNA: TGTGCCAGCAGTTACGATTTTGCAGGGTCCTACAATGAGCAGTTCTTC; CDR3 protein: CASSYDFAGSYNEQFF
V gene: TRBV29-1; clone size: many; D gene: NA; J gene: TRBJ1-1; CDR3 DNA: TGCAGCGCCTATGTGCAGAACACTGAAGCTTTCTTT; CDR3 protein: CSAYVQNTEAFF
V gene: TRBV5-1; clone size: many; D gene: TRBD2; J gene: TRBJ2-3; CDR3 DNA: TGCGCCAGCAGCTCTCGGACTAGCGGGGACACAGATACGCAGTATTTT; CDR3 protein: CASSSRTSGDTDTQYF
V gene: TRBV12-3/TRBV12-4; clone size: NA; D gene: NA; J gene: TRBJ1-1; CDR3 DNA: TGTGCCAGCAGTTATGGGCCCGGGGCGTACACTGAAGCTTTCTTT; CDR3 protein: CASSYGPGAYTEAFF
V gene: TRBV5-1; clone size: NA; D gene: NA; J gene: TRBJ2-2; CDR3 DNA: TGCGCCAGCAGCTTTACGGGGGCGACCGGGGAGCTGTTTTTT; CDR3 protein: CASSFTGATGELFF
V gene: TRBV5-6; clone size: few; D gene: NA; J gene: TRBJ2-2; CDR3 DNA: TGTGCCAGCAGCCCCATCGGGACCACCGGGGAGCTGTTTTTT; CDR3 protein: CASSPIGTTGELFF
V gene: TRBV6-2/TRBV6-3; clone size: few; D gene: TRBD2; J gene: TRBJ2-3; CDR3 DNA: TGTGCCAGCAGTGACGGCGGGGGGGCCGGGGCAGATACGCAGTATTTT; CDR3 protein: CASSDGGGAGADTQYF
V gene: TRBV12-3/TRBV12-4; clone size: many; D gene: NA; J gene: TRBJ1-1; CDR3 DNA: TGTGCCAGCACTCCGGACTGGAACACTGAAGCTTTCTTT; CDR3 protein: CASTPDWNTEAFF